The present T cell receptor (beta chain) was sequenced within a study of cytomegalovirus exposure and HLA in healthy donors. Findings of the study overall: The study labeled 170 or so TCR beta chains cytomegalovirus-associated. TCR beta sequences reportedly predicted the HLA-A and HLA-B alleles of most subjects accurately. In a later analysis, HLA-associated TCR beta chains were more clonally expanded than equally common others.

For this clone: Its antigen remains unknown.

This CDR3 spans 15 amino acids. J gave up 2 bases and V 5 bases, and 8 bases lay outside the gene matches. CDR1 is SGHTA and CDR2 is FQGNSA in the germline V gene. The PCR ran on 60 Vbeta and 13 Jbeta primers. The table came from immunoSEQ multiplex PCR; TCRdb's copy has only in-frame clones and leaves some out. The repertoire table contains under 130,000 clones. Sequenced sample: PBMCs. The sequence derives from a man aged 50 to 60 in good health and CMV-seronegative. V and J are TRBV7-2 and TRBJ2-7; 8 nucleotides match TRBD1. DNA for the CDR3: TGTGCCAGCAGCCGTGGACAGGGAACTCCCTACGAGCAGTACTTC. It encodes CASSRGQGTPYEQYF.